Shown below are 6 T cell receptor beta chains from a single sample sequenced in a study of T cell repertoires in cytomegalovirus infection. MiXCR, applied by TCRdb to the reads, yields one record per CDR3 protein. The sample has 340,000 or so distinct CDR3 sequences, 20% to 25% seen once. No antigens are known for them. The input for sequencing was cultured PBMCs, taken from culture after CMV antigen stimulation. Receptors originate from a human donor in good health (CMV status not recorded). Some clones in this sample may be carry-over from other donors' samples.

The chain joins TRBV19 to TRBJ1-1; 10 positions match TRBD1. In germline, CDR1 is LNHDA, CDR2 SQIVND (reference sequence). Trimming removed 6 bases from V and 4 bases from J; junction bases left unmatched: 17. This CDR3 comprises 18 residues. The CDR3: CASSPARDRGSGATEAFF. In nucleotides, the CDR3 is TGTGCCAGTAGCCCGGCACGGGACAGGGGAAGCGGGGCCACTGAAGCTTTCTTT.

This clonotype was seen only a few times. The V call is TRBV7-2, the J call TRBJ1-3; D ambiguous. The CDR3 consists of 13 residues. CDR1 and CDR2 from the germline V gene are SGHTA and FQGNSA. Trimming removed 5 bases at V and 7 bases at J, with 12 bases between. The CDR3 sequence: CASSQTRENTIYF. DNA of the CDR3: TGTGCCAGCAGCCAGACCCGGGAGAACACCATATATTTT.

The chain joins TRBV7-6 to TRBJ2-5; D gene unclear. In germline, CDR1 is SGHVS, CDR2 FNYEAQ. The germline V and J ends were trimmed by 3 bases and 0 bases, with 8 bases remaining between them. The CDR3 spans 14 residues. The CDR3 region has the DNA TGTGCCAGCAGCTTTGCACGAGACCAAGAGACCCAGTACTTC. The encoded protein is CASSFARDQETQYF.

This chain links TRBV5-6 with TRBJ1-5; maybe TRBD1 (6 bases). Germline loops: CDR1 SGHDT, CDR2 YYEEEE. V gave up 0 bases and J gave up 5 bases, with 15 bases separating them. The CDR3 runs to 16 residues. The CDR3 sequence is CASSLAGAGRYQPQHF. For the CDR3, the DNA is TGTGCCAGCAGCTTGGCGGGGGCGGGGAGGTATCAGCCCCAGCATTTT.

The chain joins TRBV4-1 to TRBJ2-1; weak D call: TRBD2 (5 bases). V was trimmed by 1 base and J by 5 bases, leaving 15 bases between them. CDR3 size: 16 residues. In germline, CDR1 is MGHRA, CDR2 YSYEKL. The CDR3: CASSQGLTRRNNEQFF. CDR3 coding DNA: TGCGCCAGCAGCCAAGGTCTGACCAGGAGGAACAATGAGCAGTTCTTC.

This clonotype showed up just a few times. The chain joins TRBV19 to TRBJ2-2, with D unclear. Germline CDR1 is LNHDA and CDR2 is SQIVND (reference sequence). V lost 3 bases, J lost 4 bases, and 9 bases lay in between. The CDR3 consists of 14 residues. CDR3 DNA: TGTGCCAGTAGTATGGTTGTCAGCACCGGGGAGCTGTTTTTT. Its protein is CASSMVVSTGELFF.